A selection of T cell receptor beta chains follows, all from one sample in a study of blood T cell repertoires in COVID-19. The protocol was immunoSEQ multiplex PCR, while the TCRdb copy is restricted to in-frame clones and leaves out a portion. The sample lists about 52,000 clones; 70% to 85% were seen once. Sequencing was performed on peripheral blood. The receptor set was obtained from a man older than 75 with COVID-19, enrolled during active disease. Both conserved end residues are part of each CDR3. D genes are given only for firm matches. Clone size is shown for a subset of rows, as once, few, many or a class of expanded clone.

d_gene	v_gene	j_gene	abundance	CDR3aa	CDR3nt
TRBD1	TRBV24-1	TRBJ2-6	.	CATSDKPGQGSFPGANVLTF	TGTGCCACCAGTGATAAACCGGGACAGGGAAGCTTTCCTGGGGCCAACGTCCTGACTTTC
.	TRBV28	TRBJ1-5	few	CASSIVVGAGSNQPQHF	TGTGCCAGCAGTATCGTCGTGGGGGCGGGCAGCAATCAGCCCCAGCATTTT
.	TRBV7-9	TRBJ1-1	.	CASSPTEKSSEAFF	TGTGCCAGCAGCCCCACAGAGAAATCATCTGAAGCTTTCTTT
.	TRBV11-2	TRBJ1-1	.	CASSLVGVLNTEAFF	TGTGCCAGCAGCTTGGTAGGGGTCCTGAACACTGAAGCTTTCTTT
.	TRBV7-2	TRBJ1-1	.	CASSPGLNTEAFF	TGTGCCAGCAGCCCGGGATTGAACACTGAAGCTTTCTTT
.	TRBV15	TRBJ2-2	.	CATSPFRGELFF	TGTGCCACCAGCCCCTTCCGGGGGGAGCTGTTTTTT
.	TRBV28	TRBJ2-7	.	CASSLPPTDEQYF	TGTGCCAGCAGTTTACCCCCCACGGACGAGCAGTACTTC
TRBD2	TRBV4-1	TRBJ2-2	.	CASSRGGTVDTGELFF	TGCGCCAGCAGCCGCGGGGGGACGGTGGACACCGGGGAGCTGTTTTTT
.	TRBV11-2	TRBJ2-5	.	CASSWPGTTQAPQYF	TGTGCCAGCAGCTGGCCCGGGACAACCCAGGCGCCCCAGTACTTC
.	TRBV28	TRBJ1-2	.	CASSLSGISNYGYTF	TGTGCCAGCAGTTTATCGGGAATTTCTAACTATGGCTACACCTTC
TRBD1	TRBV30	TRBJ1-3	few	CAWSSPTGTGNTIYF	TGTGCCTGGAGTTCCCCGACAGGGACTGGAAACACCATATATTTT
TRBD1	TRBV5-1	TRBJ2-1	few	CASSFGQGNEQFF	TGCGCCAGCAGCTTTGGACAGGGCAATGAGCAGTTCTTC
.	TRBV28	TRBJ1-1	.	CASSPGGAFF	TGTGCCAGCAGTCCGGGGGGGGCTTTCTTT
.	TRBV5-6	TRBJ1-1	.	CASSLAGRMNTEAFF	TGTGCCAGCAGCTTGGCGGGGAGGATGAACACTGAAGCTTTCTTT
TRBD2	TRBV4-3	TRBJ2-1	.	CASSQAGASGRSVQGYNEQFF	TGCGCCAGCAGCCAAGCTGGGGCTAGCGGGAGATCGGTCCAAGGCTACAATGAGCAGTTCTTC
.	TRBV3-1/TRBV3-2	TRBJ1-6	.	CASSQVPRDNSPLHF	TGTGCCAGCAGCCAAGTGCCCAGGGATAATTCACCCCTCCACTTT
.	TRBV5-1	TRBJ1-2	.	CASSLGVVLEDYGYTF	TGCGCCAGCAGCTTGGGAGTTGTGCTGGAGGACTATGGCTACACCTTC
TRBD1	TRBV7-2	TRBJ1-1	.	CASSLGGQGYVAEAFF	TGTGCCAGCAGCTTGGGTGGACAGGGGTACGTGGCTGAAGCTTTCTTT
TRBD2	TRBV10-3	TRBJ2-3	.	CAISATQGSGGLSTDTQYF	TGTGCCATCAGCGCCACCCAGGGTAGCGGGGGCCTGAGCACAGATACGCAGTATTTT
TRBD1	TRBV7-3	TRBJ2-1	.	CASSTGTGALDEQFF	TGTGCCAGCAGCACTGGGACAGGGGCACTCGATGAGCAGTTCTTC
.	TRBV5-6	TRBJ1-2	few	CASSLGSSLANYGYTF	TGTGCCAGCAGCTTGGGATCCAGCCTAGCTAACTATGGCTACACCTTC
TRBD2	TRBV4-3	TRBJ2-3	once	CASSHLTGTNRPATDTQYF	TGCGCCAGCAGCCACCTCACCGGGACTAACCGCCCGGCGACAGATACGCAGTATTTT
.	TRBV15	TRBJ1-2	.	CATSRGQADYGYTF	TGTGCCACCAGCAGAGGACAGGCAGACTATGGCTACACCTTC
.	TRBV9	TRBJ1-1	.	CASSPVGGNTEAFF	TGTGCCAGCAGCCCGGTGGGAGGAAACACTGAAGCTTTCTTT
.	TRBV9	TRBJ1-2	.	CASSTGSHYGYTF	TGTGCCAGCAGCACAGGGTCTCATTATGGCTACACCTTC
.	TRBV5-4	TRBJ2-3	.	CASSLAGTDTQYF	TGTGCCAGCAGCTTGGCAGGCACAGATACGCAGTATTTT
.	TRBV6-1	TRBJ1-1	.	CASSEMTVPNTEAFF	TGTGCCAGCAGTGAAATGACAGTACCGAACACTGAAGCTTTCTTT
TRBD1	TRBV5-4	TRBJ1-1	.	CASSPPTGANTEAFF	TGTGCCAGCAGCCCCCCGACAGGGGCAAACACTGAAGCTTTCTTT
.	TRBV14	TRBJ2-1	.	CASRGPRSYNEQFF	TGTGCCAGCAGGGGGCCCCGCTCCTACAATGAGCAGTTCTTC
.	TRBV5-5	TRBJ2-3	.	CASSLDRETDTQYF	TGTGCCAGCAGCTTGGACAGGGAGACAGATACGCAGTATTTT
.	TRBV28	TRBJ1-2	.	CASSLRSGYTF	TGTGCCAGCAGTTTAAGGAGTGGCTACACCTTC
.	TRBV19	TRBJ2-1	once	CASSIPRLSYNEQFF	TGTGCCAGTAGTATCCCGAGATTGTCCTACAATGAGCAGTTCTTC
.	TRBV5-1	TRBJ2-2	.	CASSFSGSLNTGELFF	TGCGCCAGCAGCTTTTCCGGGTCCTTGAACACCGGGGAGCTGTTTTTT
TRBD2	TRBV5-1	TRBJ2-5	few	CASSLGASGPPQETQYF	TGCGCCAGCAGCTTGGGGGCTAGCGGGCCCCCCCAAGAGACCCAGTACTTC
.	TRBV7-2	TRBJ2-5	.	CASSLVGDQETQYF	TGTGCCAGCAGCTTAGTGGGAGATCAAGAGACCCAGTACTTC
.	TRBV19	TRBJ1-5	once	CASTIGRDNQPQHF	TGTGCCAGTACTATCGGCAGGGACAATCAGCCCCAGCATTTT
.	TRBV11-2	TRBJ2-3	.	CASSLGALGDTDTQYF	TGTGCCAGCAGCTTAGGGGCCCTAGGGGACACAGATACGCAGTATTTT
TRBD1	TRBV2	TRBJ1-2	.	CASRSGTENGYTF	TGTGCCAGCAGGTCCGGGACAGAGAATGGCTACACCTTC
TRBD1	TRBV29-1	TRBJ2-2	.	CSVEGAGGTGGELFF	TGCAGCGTTGAAGGGGCAGGGGGCACAGGCGGGGAGCTGTTTTTT
.	TRBV19	TRBJ1-4	.	CASRRQEEEEKLFF	TGTGCCAGTAGGAGACAGGAGGAGGAAGAAAAACTGTTTTTT
.	TRBV5-1	TRBJ2-1	.	CASSWGGEYNEQFF	TGCGCCAGCAGCTGGGGCGGGGAATACAATGAGCAGTTCTTC
.	TRBV15	TRBJ1-3	.	CATSGLQGYSGNTIYF	TGTGCCACCAGCGGACTCCAAGGGTACTCTGGAAACACCATATATTTT
TRBD2	TRBV28	TRBJ2-2	.	CASSHSGTSGPTGELFF	TGTGCCAGCAGCCACTCAGGGACTAGCGGGCCTACCGGGGAGCTGTTTTTT
TRBD1	TRBV15	TRBJ1-2	.	CATSREGAGGGYTF	TGTGCCACCAGCAGAGAAGGCGCAGGGGGTGGCTACACCTTC
TRBD1	TRBV18	TRBJ1-1	.	CASSTRGDRVDTEAFF	TGTGCCAGCTCAACCAGGGGGGACAGGGTAGACACTGAAGCTTTCTTT
.	TRBV5-5	TRBJ1-2	.	CASSLALASLDGYTF	TGTGCCAGCAGCTTGGCGTTGGCCTCCCTCGATGGCTACACCTTC
TRBD1	TRBV6-6	TRBJ2-2	.	CATTSPGTGNTGELFF	TGTGCCACCACCTCGCCCGGGACAGGGAACACCGGGGAGCTGTTTTTT